One and the same sample provided the 9 T cell receptor beta chains below, sequenced in a study of blood T cell repertoires in COVID-19. Measured with immunoSEQ multiplex PCR; TCRdb has only the in-frame clones, and not every one. Of some 120,000 clones listed, less than 85% are singletons. The material sequenced was peripheral blood. Source of these receptors: a woman in her sixties or seventies with acute or convalescent COVID-19.

This chain links TRBV7-3 with TRBJ2-3; 16 nucleotides agree with TRBD2. The ends lost 3 bases at V and 6 bases at J; junction bases unmatched: 3. Germline loops: CDR1 SGHTA, CDR2 FQGTGA. This CDR3 has 16 amino acids. DNA of the CDR3: TGTGCCAGCAGCTTCGGGACTAGCGGGGGGGTGGATACGCAGTATTTT. Protein product: CASSFGTSGGVDTQYF.

The chain employs TRBV11-2 and TRBJ2-5, with D possibly TRBD2 on 5 matching bases. Germline CDR1 reads SGHAT; CDR2 reads FQNNGV. The germline V and J ends were trimmed by 5 bases and 5 bases, with 15 bases remaining between them. This CDR3 comprises 14 residues. CDR3 in amino acids: CASSGVWGEETQYF. The CDR3 nucleotides read TGTGCCAGCAGCGGAGTCTGGGGAGAGGAGACCCAGTACTTC. The variable domain in full, completed from reference TRBV11-2 and TRBJ2-5, reads EAGVAQSPRYKIIEKRQSVAFWCNPISGHATLYWYQQILGQGPKLLIQFQNNGVVDDSQLPKDRFSAERLKGVDSTLKIQPAKLEDSAVYLCASSGVWGEETQYFGPGTRLLVL.

The chain employs TRBV3-1 (or the pseudogene TRBV3-2) and TRBJ2-7; D gene unclear. This CDR3 comprises 12 residues. Germline V gene lookup returns CDR1 LGHDT and CDR2 YNNKEL (reference sequence). V dropped 1 base and J dropped 6 bases, with 7 bases sitting between them. The DNA for the CDR3 is TGTGCCAGCAGCCAAGGTACGGTCGAGCAGTACTTC. Amino acid sequence: CASSQGTVEQYF.

The rearrangement joins TRBV12-3 or TRBV12-4 to TRBJ1-2, with D unclear. V was pared by 6 bases and J by 2 bases, with 10 bases between. The CDR3 spans 13 residues. The DNA of the CDR3 is TGTGCCAGCAGCCCACTTGAGAACTATGGCTACACCTTC. It encodes CASSPLENYGYTF.

This chain links TRBV14 with TRBJ1-1; possibly TRBD1 for D (6 bases). Germline values: CDR1 SGHDN, CDR2 FVKESK. The V end was cut by 2 bases, the J end by 9 bases, with 19 bases between. The CDR3 is 15 residues long. This chain's CDR3 is CASSQNDRTLSKAFF. CDR3 in DNA: TGTGCCAGCAGCCAAAATGACAGGACCTTATCGAAAGCTTTCTTT.

The chain has TRBV7-9 and TRBJ1-1, with D maybe TRBD1 (5 bases). CDR1 and CDR2 from the germline V gene are SEHNR and FQNEAQ (reference sequence). The CDR3 totals 15 residues. V was clipped by 5 bases and J by 0 bases, with 13 bases between them. CDR3 protein: CASSPMGLLNTEAFF. In DNA, the CDR3 is TGTGCCAGCAGCCCTATGGGACTCCTGAACACTGAAGCTTTCTTT. The variable domain in full, with the rest retrieved from reference TRBV7-9 and TRBJ1-1, is DTGVSQNPRHKITKRGQNVTFRCDPISEHNRLYWYRQTLGQGPEFLTYFQNEAQLEKSRLLSDRFSAERPKGSFSTLEIQRTEQGDSAMYLCASSPMGLLNTEAFFGQGTRLTVV.

The V and J genes are TRBV6-4 and TRBJ1-2, with 9 bases identical to TRBD1. J gave up 4 bases and V 3 bases, and 6 bases lay outside the gene matches. The germline V gene encodes CDR1 MRHNA and CDR2 SNTAGT. There are 15 residues in the CDR3. For the CDR3, the DNA is TGTGCCAGCAGTGAGGGGACAGGGCCGAGCTATGGCTACACCTTC. Encoded protein: CASSEGTGPSYGYTF.

V gene TRBV19 combines with J gene TRBJ2-6, with 9 bases lining up with TRBD2. V dropped 2 bases and J dropped 2; count of bases not matched to a gene: 10. The CDR3 totals 19 residues. CDR1 LNHDA and CDR2 SQIVND come from the germline V gene (reference sequence). Here the CDR3 DNA reads TGTGCCAGTAGTATACCGGTGTCGGCGGGGGGGACTGGGGCCAACGTCCTGACTTTC. Amino acids: CASSIPVSAGGTGANVLTF.

This clone has just a few counts. This chain joins TRBV30 and TRBJ1-6, with 7 bases aligning to TRBD1. Germline V gene sequence: CDR1 GTSNPN, CDR2 SVGIG (reference sequence). V dropped 8 bases and J dropped 11; count of bases not matched to a gene: 21. The CDR3 sequence is 16 residues long. CDR3 loop: CALKERDRPLGTPLHF. CDR3 coding DNA: TGTGCCCTGAAAGAAAGGGACAGACCCCTGGGGACACCCCTCCACTTT.